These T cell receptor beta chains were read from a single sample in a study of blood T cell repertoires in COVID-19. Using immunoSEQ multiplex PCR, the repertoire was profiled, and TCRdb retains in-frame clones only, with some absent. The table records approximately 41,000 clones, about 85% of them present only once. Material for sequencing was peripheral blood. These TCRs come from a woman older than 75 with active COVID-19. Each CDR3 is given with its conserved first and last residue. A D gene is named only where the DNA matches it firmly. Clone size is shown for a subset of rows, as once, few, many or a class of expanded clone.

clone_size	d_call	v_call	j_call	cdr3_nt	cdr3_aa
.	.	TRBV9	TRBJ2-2	TGTGCCAGCAGCGTAGCGTCCCGGGACACCGGGGAGCTGTTTTTT	CASSVASRDTGELFF
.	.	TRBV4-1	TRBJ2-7	TGCGCCAGCAGCCAAGATCAGGCTCAGGCCTTCTCCTACGAGCAGTACTTC	CASSQDQAQAFSYEQYF
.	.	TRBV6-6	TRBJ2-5	TGTGCCAGCAGGGGCCCAGAGACCCAGTACTTC	CASRGPETQYF
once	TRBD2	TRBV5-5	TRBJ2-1	TGTGCCAGCAGTGGGACTAGCGGGGTCCATGAGCAGTTCTTC	CASSGTSGVHEQFF
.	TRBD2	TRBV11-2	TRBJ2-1	TGTGCCTGCGGACTAGCGGTATACAATGAGCAGTTCTTC	CACGLAVYNEQFF
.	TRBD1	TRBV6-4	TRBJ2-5	TGTGCCAGCCGGACAGGGCACGAGACCCAGTACTTC	CASRTGHETQYF
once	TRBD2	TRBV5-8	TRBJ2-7	TGTGCCAGCAGCTTCGCGCGGGGGGGCTACGAGCAGTACTTC	CASSFARGGYEQYF
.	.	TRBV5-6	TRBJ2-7	TGTGCCAGCAGCTTGATCGGCAGGCCTTTGGACTACGAGCAGTACTTC	CASSLIGRPLDYEQYF
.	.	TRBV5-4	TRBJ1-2	TGTGCCAGCAGCTTGGGACGGAGTCTAGCTAACTATGGCTACACCTTC	CASSLGRSLANYGYTF
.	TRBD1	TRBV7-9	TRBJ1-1	TGTGCCAGCAGCTTAGACAGGGGAAGCACTGAAGCTTTCTTT	CASSLDRGSTEAFF
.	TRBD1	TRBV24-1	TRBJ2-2	TGTGCCACCAGTTTGAGAGGACAGGGTGGTACCGGGGAGCTGTTTTTT	CATSLRGQGGTGELFF
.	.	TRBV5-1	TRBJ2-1	TGCGCCAGCAGCTTGTCCCAGGGCGCGTGGAATGAGCAGTTCTTC	CASSLSQGAWNEQFF
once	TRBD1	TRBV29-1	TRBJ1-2	TGCAGCGTTGGAAGGGACAGGAACTATGGCTACACCTTC	CSVGRDRNYGYTF
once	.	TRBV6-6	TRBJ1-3	TGTGCCAGCACCTTACCCACCGACAGAGCGGGAAACACCATATATTTT	CASTLPTDRAGNTIYF
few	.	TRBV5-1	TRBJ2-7	TGCGCCAGCAGCGTCGGGGGGCTAGTCGAGCAGTACTTC	CASSVGGLVEQYF
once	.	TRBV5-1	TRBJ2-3	TGCGCCAGCAGCTTGGGGCACAGTGGCACAGATACGCAGTATTTT	CASSLGHSGTDTQYF
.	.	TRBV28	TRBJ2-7	TGTGCCAGCAGTTTATCGGCGGTCTCCTACGAGCAGTACTTC	CASSLSAVSYEQYF
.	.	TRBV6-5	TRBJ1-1	TGTGCCAGCAGTTTCCAGGGGATTTCCATGAACACTGAAGCTTTCTTT	CASSFQGISMNTEAFF
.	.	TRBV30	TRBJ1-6	TGTGCCTGGAGTGTCCCAGGACAGTTGGATAATTCACCCCTCCACTTT	CAWSVPGQLDNSPLHF
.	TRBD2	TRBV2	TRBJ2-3	TGTGCCAGCAGTGAAGTCGGGACTAGCGGGGGCACAGATACGCAGTATTTT	CASSEVGTSGGTDTQYF
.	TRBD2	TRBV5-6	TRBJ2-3	TGTGCCAGCAGCCCGACGGGACTAGCGGGGGGAGGGTACACAGATACGCAGTATTTT	CASSPTGLAGGGYTDTQYF
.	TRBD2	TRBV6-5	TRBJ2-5	TGTGCCAGCGAGGAGACTAGCGGGGGGCCGGGGACCCAGTACTTC	CASEETSGGPGTQYF
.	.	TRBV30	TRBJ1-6	TGTGCCTGGAGTGCCCTCACCCCGGGGGAGTCACCCCTCCACTTT	CAWSALTPGESPLHF
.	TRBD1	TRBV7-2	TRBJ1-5	TGTGCCAGCAGCTTAAGGCGGACAGGGGACAATCAGCCCCAGCATTTT	CASSLRRTGDNQPQHF
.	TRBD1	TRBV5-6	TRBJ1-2	TGTGCCAGCAGCCCCCAGACAGGGCGCTATGGCTACACCTTC	CASSPQTGRYGYTF
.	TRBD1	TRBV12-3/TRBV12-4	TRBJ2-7	TGTGCCAGCAGTTTCGGACAGGGGCGAGAGCAGTACTTC	CASSFGQGREQYF
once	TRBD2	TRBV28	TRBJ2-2	TGTGCCAGCAGTTCTCTAGCGGGGTCTGGCGGGGAGCTGTTTTTT	CASSSLAGSGGELFF
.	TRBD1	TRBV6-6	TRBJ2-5	TGTGCCAGCAGTCCGGGACAGGGGACTCAAGAGACCCAGTACTTC	CASSPGQGTQETQYF
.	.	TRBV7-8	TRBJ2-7	TGTGCCAGCAGCCGGACGGACAGCTCCTACGAGCAGTACTTC	CASSRTDSSYEQYF
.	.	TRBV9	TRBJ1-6	TGTGCCAGCAGCGCCGCAGACTATAATTCACCCCTCCACTTT	CASSAADYNSPLHF
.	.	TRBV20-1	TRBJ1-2	TGCAGTGCTAGAGCCCCTGGCGGCTACACCTTC	CSARAPGGYTF
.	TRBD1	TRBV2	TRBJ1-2	TGTGCCAGCAGGACGAGGACAGGGACCAACTATGGCTACACCTTC	CASRTRTGTNYGYTF
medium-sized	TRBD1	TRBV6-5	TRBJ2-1	TGTGCCAGCAGTTACCGGGACAGCTACAATGAGCAGTTCTTC	CASSYRDSYNEQFF
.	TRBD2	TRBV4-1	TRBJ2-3	TGCGCCAGCAGCCAAGACGCCGGGCTAGCGGGCACAGATACGCAGTATTTT	CASSQDAGLAGTDTQYF
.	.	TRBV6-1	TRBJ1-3	TGTGCCAGCAGTGAATTGACAGAAGGAAACACCATATATTTT	CASSELTEGNTIYF
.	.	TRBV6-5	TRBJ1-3	TGTGCCAGCAGTTACCGGCAGGCTAACTCTGGAAACACCATATATTTT	CASSYRQANSGNTIYF
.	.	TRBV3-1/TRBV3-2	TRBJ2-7	TGTGCCAGCAGCCACTGGAGCTCCTACGAGCAGTACTTC	CASSHWSSYEQYF
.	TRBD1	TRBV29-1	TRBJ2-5	TGCAGCGTGGGGGGTGGACAGGGCGGAGAGACCCAGTACTTC	CSVGGGQGGETQYF
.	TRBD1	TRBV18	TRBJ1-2	TGTGCCAGCTCACCAGCCGGGACAGGGCTCCGGCAGGGCTACACCTTC	CASSPAGTGLRQGYTF
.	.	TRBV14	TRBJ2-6	TGTGCCAGCAGCCAAGCGATACCCGAGAGTAGTGGGGCCAACGTCCTGACTTTC	CASSQAIPESSGANVLTF
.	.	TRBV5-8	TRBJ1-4	TGTGCCAGCAGCGCCGGGGGACCTAATGAAAAACTGTTTTTT	CASSAGGPNEKLFF
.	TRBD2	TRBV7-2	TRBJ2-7	TGTGCCAGCAGCCTGACTAGCGGGGGTTCCTACGAGCAGTACTTC	CASSLTSGGSYEQYF
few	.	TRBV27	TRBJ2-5	TGTGCCAGCAGTTTAGGTGGGGGCCTAGAGACCCAGTACTTC	CASSLGGGLETQYF
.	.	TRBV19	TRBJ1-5	TGTGCCAGTAGTATTGAACAGACAAGGCAGCCCCAGCATTTT	CASSIEQTRQPQHF
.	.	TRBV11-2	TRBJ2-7	TGTGCCAGCAGTCACGCCCGGGGGTACGAGCAGTACTTC	CASSHARGYEQYF
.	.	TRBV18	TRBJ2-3	TGTGCCAGCTCCGCTGGCGGAGGTCTGGGAGGCACAGATACGCAGTATTTT	CASSAGGGLGGTDTQYF
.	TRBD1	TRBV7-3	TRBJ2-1	TGTGCCAGCAGCCGGGACAGGGGGCCAGGCAATGAGCAGTTCTTC	CASSRDRGPGNEQFF
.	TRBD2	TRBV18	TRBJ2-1	TGTGCCAGCTCACCATCTCGACTAGCGCGGGATGAGCAGTTCTTC	CASSPSRLARDEQFF
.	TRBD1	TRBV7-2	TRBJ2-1	TGTGCCAGCAGCTTAGTAGGGACAGCCTACAATGAGCAGTTCTTC	CASSLVGTAYNEQFF
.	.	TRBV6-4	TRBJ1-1	TGTGCCAGCAGTGTCCCCGATACACTGAACACTGAAGCTTTCTTT	CASSVPDTLNTEAFF
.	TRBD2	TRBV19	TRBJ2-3	TGTGGGACAAAGCGGGGGGCCAACACAGATACGCAGTATTTT	CGTKRGANTDTQYF